A single T cell receptor (beta chain) is shown here with its context. The sample originates from a study of blood T cell repertoires in COVID-19. As for the study in general: In each case, the material was cDNA or gDNA derived from T cells, B-cell-depleted T cells, or PBMCs.

The V gene lost 2 bases and the J gene lost 5 bases, with 17 bases spanning the gap. This CDR3 has 15 amino acids. In germline, CDR1 is SGHRS, CDR2 YFSETQ. Source study methods: Reference gene primer amplification gave estimated nucleated cell counts. Assay: immunoSEQ multiplex PCR; the TCRdb copy retains only in-frame clones and omits some. The DNA gave D and trimming, while V, J and clone size come from that table. The sample records 200,000 to 250,000 clones, about 85% being singletons. The rearrangement uses TRBV5-1 and TRBJ2-7, with D possibly matching TRBD1 (5 bases). This TCR derives from a woman in her fifties or sixties with active or convalescent COVID-19. Sequencing was done on a sample of peripheral blood. The CDR3 DNA follows: TGCGCCAGCAGCTTAGTGGACACCGTAATTGACGAGCAGTACTTC. As protein: CASSLVDTVIDEQYF.